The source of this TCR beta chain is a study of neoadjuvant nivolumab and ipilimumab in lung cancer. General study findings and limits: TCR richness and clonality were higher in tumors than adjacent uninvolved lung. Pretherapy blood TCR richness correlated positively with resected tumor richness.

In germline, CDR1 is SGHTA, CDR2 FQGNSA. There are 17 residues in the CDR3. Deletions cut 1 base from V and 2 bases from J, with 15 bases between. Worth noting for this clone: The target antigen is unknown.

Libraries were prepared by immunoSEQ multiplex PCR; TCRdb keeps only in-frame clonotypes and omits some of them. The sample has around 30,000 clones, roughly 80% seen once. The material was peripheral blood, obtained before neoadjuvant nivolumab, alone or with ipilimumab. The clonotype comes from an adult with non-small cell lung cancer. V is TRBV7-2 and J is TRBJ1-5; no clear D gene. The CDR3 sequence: CASSLGALGQGNQPQHF. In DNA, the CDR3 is TGTGCCAGCAGCTTAGGGGCCTTAGGGCAGGGCAATCAGCCCCAGCATTTT.